What follows are 25 T cell receptor beta chains derived from one specimen sequenced in a study of blood T cell repertoires in COVID-19. Profiled with immunoSEQ multiplex PCR; TCRdb holds only in-frame clones, not every one. Among roughly 410,000 clones, around 87% were seen once, and the ten largest hold 2.3%. Sequencing was carried out using peripheral blood. The receptors originated from a woman aged 55-70 years with COVID-19, enrolled during active disease.

V usage is TRBV19 and J usage is TRBJ1-1; D remains ambiguous. Germline V gene sequence: CDR1 LNHDA, CDR2 SQIVND (reference sequence). V lost 3 bases to trimming and J lost 0 bases, with 14 bases between them. This CDR3 is 16 amino acids long. In DNA, the CDR3 is TGTGCCAGTAGTATGAGGCTCGGGGTCATGAACACTGAAGCTTTCTTT. Its protein product is CASSMRLGVMNTEAFF.

This chain joins TRBV2 and TRBJ1-1; no reliable D call. CDR1 and CDR2 from the germline V gene are SNHLY and FYNNEI. CDR3 size: 13 residues. The V gene lost 6 bases and the J gene lost 1 base, with 9 bases spanning the gap. The CDR3 coding sequence is TGTGCCAGCAGCCAGAACAGGAACACTGAAGCTTTCTTT. Translation gives CASSQNRNTEAFF.

The chain recombines TRBV12-3 or TRBV12-4 with TRBJ2-3, with a weak D call TRBD2 (6 bases). This CDR3 is built from 13 residues. V was cut by 9 bases and J by 2 bases, with 12 bases left in between. CDR3 loop: CASVGGVTDTQYF. CDR3 bases: TGTGCCAGTGTTGGAGGGGTCACAGATACGCAGTATTTT.

This clone has a handful of counts. The rearrangement joins TRBV6-1 to TRBJ1-5; D is unresolved. Germline V CDR1 and CDR2: MNHNS, SASEGT. Trimming stripped 3 bases from V and 6 bases from J, with 12 bases between. CDR3 length: 14 amino acids. The CDR3 DNA reads TGTGCCAGCAGTGATGTAAGTCGGGGTCAGCCCCAGCATTTT. Translated: CASSDVSRGQPQHF.

The rearrangement joins TRBV7-2 to TRBJ2-3; 11 positions match TRBD2. With 3 bases clipped from V and 5 bases from J, the junction kept 4 bases outside the gene matches. The CDR3 extends over 15 amino acids. The V gene's germline CDR1 is SGHTA and CDR2 FQGNSA. The DNA for the CDR3 is TGTGCCAGCAGCTTCGCTAGCGGGGGGAGAGATACGCAGTATTTT. Protein: CASSFASGGRDTQYF.

DNA for the CDR3: TGCAGTGCTAGTCGTATAAAGAACACTGAAGCTTTCTTT. Translation: CSASRIKNTEAFF. The chain uses TRBV20-1 and TRBJ1-1; D remains unclear. Germline lookup yields CDR1 DFQATT and CDR2 SNEGSKA (reference sequence). Trimming removed 3 bases at V and 1 base at J, with 9 bases between. The CDR3 runs 13 residues.

This clone was found a few times. The rearrangement joins TRBV2 to TRBJ1-1; maybe TRBD1 (6 bases). The V end lost 6 bases, the J end lost 5 bases, and 16 bases lay between the germline ends. The CDR3 consists of 14 residues. Germline assignment: CDR1 SNHLY and CDR2 FYNNEI. CDR3 sequence: CASRRTGYGTEAFF. In nucleotides, the CDR3 is TGTGCCAGCAGAAGAACAGGGTACGGAACTGAAGCTTTCTTT.

The chain joins TRBV19 to TRBJ2-3; possibly TRBD2 for D (6 bases). Germline V CDR1 and CDR2: LNHDA, SQIVND (reference sequence). The CDR3 totals 15 residues. V lost 5 bases to trimming and J lost 5 bases, with 17 bases between them. DNA of the CDR3: TGTGCCAGTAGTCCAACTAGCTCCCCGGGAGATACGCAGTATTTT. Translated, it gives CASSPTSSPGDTQYF.

The rearrangement links TRBV5-1 to TRBJ2-2, with D perhaps TRBD1 (7 bases). The CDR3 has 15 amino acids. Germline CDR1 SGHRS, CDR2 YFSETQ. V was cut by 3 bases and J by 4 bases, with 13 bases left in between. CDR3 amino acids: CASSWRQGGTGELFF. The DNA of the CDR3 is TGCGCCAGCAGCTGGAGACAGGGAGGCACCGGGGAGCTGTTTTTT.

The chain has TRBV6-1 and TRBJ2-4; D is uncertain. Between the trimmed V and J ends, which lost 2 bases and 0 bases, there was a span of 14 bases. CDR3 length equals 17 residues. Germline V CDR1 and CDR2: MNHNS, SASEGT. The CDR3 region has the DNA TGTGCCAGCAGTGAACGCGGTATAGCCCTAGCCAAAAACATTCAGTACTTC. Protein product: CASSERGIALAKNIQYF.

V usage is TRBV4-2 and J usage is TRBJ2-5; the match to TRBD2 covers 10 bases. CDR1 and CDR2 (germline): LGHNA, YNFKEQ. Trimming took 1 base from V and 5 from J; bases not matched to a gene: 7. The CDR3 has 16 residues. The CDR3 bases are TGTGCCAGCAGCCAAGGAGCGGGGGGGCCAGCGGAGACCCAGTACTTC. Protein product: CASSQGAGGPAETQYF.

In the case of this clone: Other DNA sequences in the sample encode the same CDR3. The V and J genes are TRBV12-3 or TRBV12-4 and TRBJ1-1; D unclear. This CDR3 is 13 amino acids long. Trimming cost V 5 bases and J 1 base, with 8 bases left between them. Here the CDR3 reads CASSRQENTEAFF. CDR3 nucleotide sequence: TGTGCCAGCAGTCGTCAGGAGAACACTGAAGCTTTCTTT.

The genes are TRBV7-8 and TRBJ1-5, with 7 bases lining up with TRBD1. From germline, CDR1 is SGHVS and CDR2 FQNEAQ. The ends lost 1 base at V and 3 bases at J; junction bases unmatched: 3. The CDR3 length is 15 residues. For the CDR3, the DNA is TGTGCCAGCAGCTTAGGGGACAGCCTCAATCAGCCCCAGCATTTT. This sequence encodes CASSLGDSLNQPQHF. The full variable domain, rest sourced from reference TRBV7-8 and TRBJ1-5, is GAGVSQSPRYKVAKRGQDVALRCDPISGHVSLFWYQQALGQGPEFLTYFQNEAQLDKSGLPSDRFFAERPEGSVSTLKIQRTQQEDSAVYLCASSLGDSLNQPQHFGDGTRLSIL.

In nucleotides, the CDR3 is TGTGCCAGCAGCTTAGGGCTAGCCAACACAGATACGCAGTATTTT. It specifies CASSLGLANTDTQYF. This chain joins TRBV7-9 and TRBJ2-3, with D possibly matching TRBD2 (5 bases). Germline lookup yields CDR1 SEHNR and CDR2 FQNEAQ (reference sequence). The CDR3 spans 15 residues. V was shortened by 1 base and J by 2 bases, with 10 bases between the two germline ends.

This clone appeared once. J is TRBJ1-1 and V is TRBV6-5; weak D call: TRBD1 (5 bases). V lost 10 bases and J 5 bases, leaving 14 bases between the germline ends. In germline, CDR1 is MNHEY, CDR2 SVGAGI. CDR3 length equals 12 residues. The CDR3 DNA reads as TGTGCCACTAAACAGGAACCGACTGAAGCTTTCTTT. It encodes CATKQEPTEAFF.

The chain links TRBV25-1 to TRBJ2-5, with D hard to call. V dropped 1 base and J dropped 5 bases, with 14 bases sitting between them. Germline V gives CDR1 MGHDK, CDR2 SYGVNS. The CDR3 has 15 amino acids. The chain's CDR3 is CASSESNKKAETQYF. CDR3 coding DNA: TGTGCCAGCAGTGAATCGAATAAGAAAGCGGAGACCCAGTACTTC.

The chain employs TRBV4-1 and TRBJ1-5, with D possibly matching TRBD1 (5 bases). The CDR3 is 15 residues long. V was cut by 0 bases and J by 7 bases, with 13 bases left in between. Looked up from germline, CDR1 is MGHRA and CDR2 is YSYEKL. The CDR3 region has the DNA TGCGCCAGCAGCCAAGAGTCAGGGTTCGGGCAGCCCCAGCATTTT. Translating gives CASSQESGFGQPQHF.

The chain employs TRBV5-5 and TRBJ1-4; D is perhaps TRBD1 (5 bases). V was cut by 6 bases and J by 3 bases, with 18 bases left in between. From germline, CDR1 is SGHKS and CDR2 YYEKEE (reference sequence). The CDR3 length is 16 residues. CDR3 loop: CASTSTQGLPNEKLFF. The CDR3 DNA reads as TGTGCCAGCACCAGCACTCAGGGCCTCCCTAATGAAAAACTGTTTTTT.

The J gene is TRBJ2-7, the V gene TRBV30; 10 bases map to TRBD2. This CDR3 has 15 amino acids. V shed 2 bases, J shed 0 bases, and the junction held 4 bases outside the gene matches. Germline V gene lookup returns CDR1 GTSNPN and CDR2 SVGIG (reference sequence). The CDR3 loop reads CAWSTGLANSYEQYF. The CDR3 bases are TGTGCCTGGAGTACGGGACTAGCGAACTCCTACGAGCAGTACTTC.

This clone was counted between two and nine times. The rearrangement links TRBV7-9 to TRBJ2-7; D may be TRBD1 (6 bases). CDR1 and CDR2 from the germline V gene are SEHNR and FQNEAQ (reference sequence). The length of the CDR3 is 15 residues. V was shortened by 5 bases and J by 0 bases, with 14 bases between the two germline ends. The CDR3 region is CASSPQGTNSYEQYF. The CDR3 bases are TGTGCCAGCAGCCCCCAGGGGACCAACTCCTACGAGCAGTACTTC.

The chain carries TRBV4-1 and TRBJ1-2; TRBD1 might be the D (5 bases). Germline assignment: CDR1 MGHRA and CDR2 YSYEKL. The CDR3 sequence is 12 residues long. Trimming stripped 3 bases from V and 8 bases from J, with 10 bases between. CDR3 sequence reads: CASSQYRWGYTF. Here the CDR3 DNA reads TGCGCCAGCAGCCAGTACAGGTGGGGCTACACCTTC.

The chain links TRBV15 to TRBJ1-1; no clear D gene. V gave up 3 bases and J gave up 9 bases, with 17 bases separating them. CDR1 is LNHNV and CDR2 is YYDKDF in the germline V gene (reference sequence). The CDR3 runs 14 residues. The CDR3 loop reads CATSSRTSETQAFF. Here the CDR3 DNA reads TGTGCCACCAGCAGCCGTACGTCGGAGACTCAAGCTTTCTTT. Combining the CDR3 with reference TRBV15 and TRBJ1-1 gives the whole variable domain DAMVIQNPRYQVTQFGKPVTLSCSQTLNHNVMYWYQQKSSQAPKLLFHYYDKDFNNEADTPDNFQSRRPNTSFCFLDIRSPGLGDTAMYLCATSSRTSETQAFFGQGTRLTVV.

The chain uses TRBV30 and TRBJ1-1; the match to TRBD1 covers 8 bases. Germline CDR1 and CDR2: GTSNPN and SVGIG (reference sequence). V was clipped by 6 bases and J by 4 bases; unmatched bases: 13. The CDR3 covers 15 residues. DNA of the CDR3: TGTGCCTGCCCAGGACAGGGAGCTTTGCGCACTGAAGCTTTCTTT. This translates into CACPGQGALRTEAFF.

V usage is TRBV28 and J usage is TRBJ1-3; 7 nucleotides align to TRBD1. With V trimmed by 6 bases and J by 0 bases, 8 bases remained unmatched. The CDR3 loop spans 16 amino acids. Germline lookup yields CDR1 MDHEN and CDR2 SYDVKM. CDR3 residues: CASRTSGGVSGNTIYF. The CDR3 DNA reads as TGTGCCAGCAGAACCTCAGGGGGTGTCTCTGGAAACACCATATATTTT.

The V call is TRBV19, the J call TRBJ1-4; 8 positions agree with TRBD1. Germline loops: CDR1 LNHDA, CDR2 SQIVND (reference sequence). The CDR3 runs to 15 residues. The V and J ends lost 4 bases and 7 bases, in that order; junction bases with no gene match: 8. As DNA, the CDR3 is TGTGCCAGTAGTACCCGGGACAGGAGTGTTGAAAAACTGTTTTTT. It yields the protein CASSTRDRSVEKLFF. Based on the CDR3 plus reference TRBV19 and TRBJ1-4, the full variable domain is DGGITQSPKYLFRKEGQNVTLSCEQNLNHDAMYWYRQDPGQGLRLIYYSQIVNDFQKGDIAEGYSVSREKKESFPLTVTSAQKNPTAFYLCASSTRDRSVEKLFFGSGTQLSVL.